One T cell receptor (beta chain) is described in this entry. These data are taken from a study of blood T cell repertoires in COVID-19. Overall study context: Collection of acute and convalescent COVID-19 samples took place in the United States, Italy and Spain. T cells, B-cell-depleted T cells, or PBMCs provided the cDNA or gDNA that served as material.

The protocol was immunoSEQ multiplex PCR, while the TCRdb copy is restricted to in-frame clones and leaves out a portion. The sample includes about 490,000 clones, approximately 85% of them seen just once. CDR1 and CDR2 (germline): SGHNT, YYREEE (reference sequence). V dropped 1 base and J dropped 2 bases, with 9 bases sitting between them. The length of the CDR3 is 14 residues. V is TRBV5-4 and J is TRBJ2-5; possible D gene TRBD2, 5 bases. Sequencing used peripheral blood. This clonotype was sampled from a human donor in a cohort sampled during active COVID-19. DNA of the CDR3: TGTGCCAGCAGCTTGCACGGGGTGCAAGAGACCCAGTACTTC. Translating it yields CASSLHGVQETQYF.